The rows below give T cell receptor beta chains drawn from one sample of a study of early T cells in non-severe SARS-CoV-2 infection. Via MiXCR, TCRdb re-called the 5' RACE reads, giving one row per CDR3 protein. Of some 64,000 distinct CDR3 sequences listed, 9% to 10% are singletons. The source material was whole blood, sampled at baseline. The receptors stem from an adult who was a healthcare worker with PCR-confirmed SARS-CoV-2 infection or an uninfected control (not recorded which). Both conserved end residues are part of each CDR3. D genes are given only for firm matches. Rows may omit the clone size; those that give it use once, few, many or a size class.

>TRBD2|many|TRBJ2-7|TRBV4-2
TGTGCCAGCAGCCAAGACATAGCGGGCGAGCAGTACTTC
CASSQDIAGEQYF
>-|few|TRBJ2-3|TRBV29-1
TGCAGCGTTGAGTATACTAGCACAGATACGCAGTATTTT
CSVEYTSTDTQYF
>-|many|TRBJ2-7|TRBV6-5
TGTGCCAGCAGTTTTTTTGAGCCCCGGGATACCGGCTACGAGCAGTACTTC
CASSFFEPRDTGYEQYF
>-|-|TRBJ2-1|TRBV6-2/TRBV6-3
TGTGCCAGCAGTGAGGTTGGGGCTGGCGAGCAGTTCTTC
CASSEVGAGEQFF
>-|many|TRBJ2-7|TRBV7-6
TGTGCCAGCAGCTTCTACGGTCGAGAGCAGTACTTC
CASSFYGREQYF
>-|few|TRBJ1-5|TRBV5-1
TGCGCCAGCAGCTTGGTGGCCTCTAGCAATCAGCCCCAGCATTTT
CASSLVASSNQPQHF
>TRBD1|many|TRBJ1-1|TRBV6-2/TRBV6-3
TGTGCCAGCAGGCATACCGGGACAGAGACTGAAGCTTTCTTT
CASRHTGTETEAFF
>-|-|TRBJ2-7|TRBV9
TGTGTCAGCAGCGTAGAGCAGTACTTC
CVSSVEQYF
>-|-|TRBJ1-1|TRBV4-1
TGCGCCAGCAGCCAAGATGGGTGGGGTAGTGAAGCTTTCTTT
CASSQDGWGSEAFF
>-|few|TRBJ2-5|TRBV6-2/TRBV6-3
TGTGCCAGCAGTTACTTTGAGGACGGGGCCAGGACCCAGTACTTC
CASSYFEDGARTQYF
>TRBD2|few|TRBJ2-7|TRBV4-1
TGCGCCAGCAGCCTAACCGGGACTAGCGGATACGAGCAGTACTTC
CASSLTGTSGYEQYF
>-|many|TRBJ1-5|TRBV7-8
TGTGCCAGCACCACGGACAACAATCAGCCCCAGCATTTT
CASTTDNNQPQHF
>-|-|TRBJ2-7|TRBV28
TGTGCCAGCAGTTTTGATCAGGCCTACGAGCAGTACTTC
CASSFDQAYEQYF
>TRBD1|-|TRBJ2-5|TRBV29-1
TGCAGCGTTAACAGGGGCCCGGAGACCCAGTACTTC
CSVNRGPETQYF
>-|-|TRBJ2-7|TRBV7-3
TGTGCCAGCAGCTTATTCGGGTACGGCGAGCAGTACTTC
CASSLFGYGEQYF
>-|few|TRBJ2-6|TRBV6-6
TGTGCCAGCAGTTACGTGGGATCTGGGGCCAACGTCCTGACTTTC
CASSYVGSGANVLTF
>-|few|TRBJ2-6|TRBV4-3
TGCGCCAGCAGTAGGAGTCGCAACGTCCTGACTTTC
CASSRSRNVLTF
>-|many|TRBJ1-6|TRBV5-1
TGCGCCAGCAGCCTCGGAGGAGGGAATTCACCCCTCCACTTT
CASSLGGGNSPLHF
>TRBD1|-|TRBJ2-1|TRBV24-1
TGTGCCACCAGTGCACTCCCGGGACAGGGGCCAAATGAGCAGTTCTTC
CATSALPGQGPNEQFF
>-|-|TRBJ2-5|TRBV7-8
TGTGCCAGCAGCTTAGACTCGCAAGAGACCCAGTACTTC
CASSLDSQETQYF
>TRBD2|many|TRBJ2-3|TRBV12-3/TRBV12-4
TGTGCCACCAACCGGGCGGGAGAAAGCACAGATACGCAGTATTTT
CATNRAGESTDTQYF
>-|few|TRBJ2-1|TRBV5-1
TGCGCCAGCAGCGCCATGTATGAGCAGTTCTTC
CASSAMYEQFF
>-|-|TRBJ2-3|TRBV28
TGTGCCAGCACCGGCCCCCCCGGTTTGCAGTATTTT
CASTGPPGLQYF
>-|-|TRBJ2-3|TRBV15
TGTGCCACCAGCAGGAAACAAGGGGCTTTGGTAGATACGCAGTATTTT
CATSRKQGALVDTQYF
>TRBD1|-|TRBJ2-2|TRBV4-1
TGCGCCAGCAGCCAAGCGGACAGGACCACCGGGGAGCTGTTTTTT
CASSQADRTTGELFF
>-|-|TRBJ1-5|TRBV6-1
TGTGCCAGCAGTGATCGCGTGGGGCAGCCCCAGCATTTT
CASSDRVGQPQHF
>-|many|TRBJ2-7|TRBV4-2
TGTGCCAGCAGCCTGTTGGGGAAGGTGGGCTCCTACGAGCAGTACTTC
CASSLLGKVGSYEQYF
>-|many|TRBJ2-5|TRBV2
TGTGCCAGCAGTGAAGCGCTAGGTTCTGCCGCAGGAGAGACCCAGTACTTC
CASSEALGSAAGETQYF
>-|-|TRBJ2-7|TRBV15
TGTGCCACCAGCCTGCAACCCAGGGATTCCTACGAGCAGTACTTC
CATSLQPRDSYEQYF
>-|few|TRBJ2-2|TRBV2
TGTGCCAGCAGCCCGAGGGTGGGATCCGGGATAAACACCGGGGAGCTGTTTTTT
CASSPRVGSGINTGELFF
>-|many|TRBJ2-7|TRBV20-1
TGCAGTGCTCAAAAGCGAGGGTTAGTCTACGAGCAGTACTTC
CSAQKRGLVYEQYF
>TRBD2|few|TRBJ2-1|TRBV24-1
TGTGCCACCAGTGCCGCGCGGGAGCTCTCTGAGCAGTTCTTC
CATSAARELSEQFF
>TRBD2|many|TRBJ2-3|TRBV9
TGTGCCAGCAGCAACCAGCGGGAGCTGACAGATACGCAGTATTTT
CASSNQRELTDTQYF
>-|few|TRBJ2-2|TRBV28
TGTGCCAGCAGTCTCGGGATCTCCGGGGAGCTGTTTTTT
CASSLGISGELFF
>-|few|TRBJ1-3|TRBV14
TGTGCCAGCAGCCACCTGGGATTAGCTGGAAACACCATATATTTT
CASSHLGLAGNTIYF
>TRBD2|-|TRBJ2-1|TRBV27
TGTGCCAGCAGTCCTCTAGCGGGAGCGGGCAATGAGCAGTTCTTC
CASSPLAGAGNEQFF
>-|-|TRBJ1-2|TRBV28
TGTGCCAGCAGGGGGAACTATGGCTACACCTTC
CASRGNYGYTF
>-|-|TRBJ2-1|TRBV6-6
TGTGCCAGCAGTCGTAATTTAGGGGACAATGAGCAGTTCTTC
CASSRNLGDNEQFF
>-|many|TRBJ2-3|TRBV7-9
TGTGCCAGCAGCCAGTCTGATACGCAGTATTTT
CASSQSDTQYF
>-|-|TRBJ2-1|TRBV3-1
TGTGCCAGCAGCCCGACGGGGTTCTACAATGAGCAGTTCTTC
CASSPTGFYNEQFF
>-|many|TRBJ1-4|TRBV19
TGTGCCACCAAAACAGGGACGGGCAATGAAAAACTGTTTTTT
CATKTGTGNEKLFF
>TRBD2|many|TRBJ2-3|TRBV20-1
TGCAGTGCTAGAGGACGGTGGCTAGCGGGAGAGATGGGATATACGCAGTATTTT
CSARGRWLAGEMGYTQYF
>-|few|TRBJ2-1|TRBV18
TGTGCCAGCTCACCACCGCGGGGGAAGGGGGAATCCTACAATGAGCAGTTCTTC
CASSPPRGKGESYNEQFF
>-|few|TRBJ2-1|TRBV13
TGTGCCAGCAGCTTAGGAGGGGATGGGAATGAGCAGTTCTTC
CASSLGGDGNEQFF